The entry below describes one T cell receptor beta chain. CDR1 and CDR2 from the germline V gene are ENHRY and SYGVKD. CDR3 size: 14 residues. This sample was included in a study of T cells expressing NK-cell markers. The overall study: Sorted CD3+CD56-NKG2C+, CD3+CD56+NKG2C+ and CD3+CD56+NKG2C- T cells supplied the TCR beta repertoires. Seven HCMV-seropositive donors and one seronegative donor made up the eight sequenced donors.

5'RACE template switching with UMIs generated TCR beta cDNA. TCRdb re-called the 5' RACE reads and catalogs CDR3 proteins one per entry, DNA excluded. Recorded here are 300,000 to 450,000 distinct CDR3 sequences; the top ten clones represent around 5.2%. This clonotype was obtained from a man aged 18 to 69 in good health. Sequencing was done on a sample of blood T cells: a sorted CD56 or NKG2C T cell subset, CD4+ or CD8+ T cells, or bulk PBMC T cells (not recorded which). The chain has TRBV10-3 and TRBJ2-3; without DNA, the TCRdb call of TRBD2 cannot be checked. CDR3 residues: CAISESSGGGTQYF.